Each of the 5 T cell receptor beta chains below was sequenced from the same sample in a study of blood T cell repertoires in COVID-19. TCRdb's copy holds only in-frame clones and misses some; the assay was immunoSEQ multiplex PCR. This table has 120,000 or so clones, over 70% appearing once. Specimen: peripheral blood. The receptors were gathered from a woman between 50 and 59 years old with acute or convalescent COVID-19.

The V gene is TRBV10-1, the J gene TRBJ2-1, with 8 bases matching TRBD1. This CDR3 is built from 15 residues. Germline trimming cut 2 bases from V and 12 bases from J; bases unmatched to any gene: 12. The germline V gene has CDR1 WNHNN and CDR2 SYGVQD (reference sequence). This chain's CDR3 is CASSETGTGSVRQFF. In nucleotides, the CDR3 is TGCGCCAGCAGTGAGACTGGGACAGGTTCAGTTAGGCAGTTCTTC.

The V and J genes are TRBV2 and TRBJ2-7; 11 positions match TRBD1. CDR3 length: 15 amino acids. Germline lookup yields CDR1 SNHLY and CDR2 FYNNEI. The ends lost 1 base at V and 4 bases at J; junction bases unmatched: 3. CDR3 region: CASSEGTGGSYEQYF. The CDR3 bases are TGTGCCAGCAGTGAAGGGACAGGGGGCTCTTACGAGCAGTACTTC. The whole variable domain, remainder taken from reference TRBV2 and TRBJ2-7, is EPEVTQTPSHQVTQMGQEVILRCVPISNHLYFYWYRQILGQKVEFLVSFYNNEISEKSEIFDDQFSVERPDGSNFTLKIRSTKLEDSAMYFCASSEGTGGSYEQYFGPGTRLTVT.

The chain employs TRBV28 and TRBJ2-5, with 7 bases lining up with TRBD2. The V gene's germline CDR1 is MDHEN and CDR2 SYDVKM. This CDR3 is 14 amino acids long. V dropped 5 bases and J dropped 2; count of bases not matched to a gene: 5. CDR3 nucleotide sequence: TGTGCCAGCAGTCCAGGGACTATACAAGAGACCCAGTACTTC. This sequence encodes CASSPGTIQETQYF.

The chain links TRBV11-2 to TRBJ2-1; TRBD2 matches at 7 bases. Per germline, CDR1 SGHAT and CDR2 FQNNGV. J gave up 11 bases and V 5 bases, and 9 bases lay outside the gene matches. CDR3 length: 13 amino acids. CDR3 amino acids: CASSRTRETKQFF. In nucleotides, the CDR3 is TGTGCCAGCAGCCGCACGCGGGAGACTAAGCAGTTCTTC.

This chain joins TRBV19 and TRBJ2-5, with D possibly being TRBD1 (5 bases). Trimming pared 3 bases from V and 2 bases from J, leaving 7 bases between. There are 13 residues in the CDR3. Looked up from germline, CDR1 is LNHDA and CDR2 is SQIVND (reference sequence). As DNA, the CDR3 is TGTGCCAGTAGTATCAGGGTTCAAGAGACCCAGTACTTC. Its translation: CASSIRVQETQYF. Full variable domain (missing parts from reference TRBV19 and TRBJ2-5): DGGITQSPKYLFRKEGQNVTLSCEQNLNHDAMYWYRQDPGQGLRLIYYSQIVNDFQKGDIAEGYSVSREKKESFPLTVTSAQKNPTAFYLCASSIRVQETQYFGPGTRLLVL.